This entry concerns a single T cell receptor (beta chain). The antigen is undetermined. This sample was taken from a study of a mutant IDH1 vaccine in newly diagnosed glioma. Study details: Vaccines were begun 4-6 weeks after radiotherapy alone, or with temozolomide cycles.

Profiling relied on immunoSEQ multiplex PCR, and the TCRdb table lists in-frame clones only, not all of them. This sample has fewer than 85,000 clones; 75% to 85% occur once, and the top ten carry approximately 5.4%. Regarding time point: week 47, end of study. Doses comprised 300 ug of mutant IDH1 20-mer peptide each, plus topical imiquimod. New IDH1-mutant, ATRX-lost WHO grade 3 or 4 astrocytomas occurred in donors. Whole-study results and caveats: Overall, just under 95% of patients had vaccine-induced immune responses.

The sequence derives from a man aged 35-49 years with glioma. The sample in question was PBMCs, obtained from a glioma patient whose treatment included an IDH1 peptide vaccine.

For the CDR3, the DNA is TGTGCCAGCAGCGTAGGTCCGGATAGCAATCAGCCCCAGCATTTT. Amino acid sequence: CASSVGPDSNQPQHF. The chain recombines TRBV9 with TRBJ1-5; D is undetermined. This CDR3 contains 15 residues. CDR1 is SGDLS, CDR2 YYNGEE, per germline. V shed 0 bases and J shed 0 bases, with 7 bases lying between them.